One sample yielded the 9 T cell receptor beta chains listed below, sequenced in a study of STAT3 mutations in large granular lymphocyte leukemia. Overall study results and limits: In T-cell large granular lymphocyte leukemia, about half of patients showed multiple immunodominant subclonotypes.

TCRdb's table, derived via immunoSEQ multiplex PCR, lists solely in-frame clones and lacks some. The data show more than 9,000 clones, about 88% seen once. These receptors have no identified antigens. Sequencing was carried out using peripheral blood mononuclear cells. Receptors originate from a man aged 55 to 70 with T-cell large granular lymphocyte leukemia. Some clones in this sample may be carry-over from other donors' samples.

V gene TRBV5-6 combines with J gene TRBJ1-6; 9 bases align to TRBD1. The V segment lost 4 bases and the J segment 11 bases; nucleotides outside the gene matches: 10. This CDR3 spans 15 amino acids. Germline-derived CDR1 and CDR2 are SGHDT and YYEEEE. The CDR3: CASSPQTGGVAPLHF. The CDR3 bases are TGTGCCAGCAGCCCTCAGACAGGGGGTGTTGCACCCCTCCACTTT.

The genes are TRBV5-1 and TRBJ1-2, with TRBD1 matching over 8 bases. The CDR3 totals 16 residues. Germline V gives CDR1 SGHRS, CDR2 YFSETQ. Unmatched junction bases numbered 12, after V lost 5 bases and J lost 3 bases. The chain's CDR3 is CASRRSTGTGDYGYTF. CDR3 nucleotide sequence: TGCGCCAGCAGGCGATCCACCGGGACAGGAGACTATGGCTACACCTTC.

The chain is built from TRBV9 and TRBJ2-7; no definite D call. The germline V and J ends were trimmed by 1 base and 4 bases, with 12 bases remaining between them. CDR1 is SGDLS and CDR2 is YYNGEE in the germline V gene. The length of the CDR3 is 14 residues. CDR3 coding DNA: TGTGCCAGCAGCGTAACCACGGAGAATTACGAGCAGTACTTC. It translates to CASSVTTENYEQYF.

The chain uses TRBV14 and TRBJ2-7, with D tentatively TRBD2 (6 bases). The CDR3 runs 15 residues. Germline CDR1 is SGHDN and CDR2 is FVKESK. The germline V and J ends were trimmed by 1 base and 0 bases, with 10 bases remaining between them. This chain's CDR3 is CASSQGSGPSYEQYF. The DNA for the CDR3 is TGTGCCAGCAGCCAAGGTAGCGGTCCCTCCTACGAGCAGTACTTC.

The rearrangement joins TRBV7-3 to TRBJ1-4; no reliable D call. This CDR3 has 12 amino acids. CDR1 and CDR2 (germline): SGHTA, FQGTGA. The V end was cut by 2 bases, the J end by 8 bases, with 6 bases between. CDR3 in amino acids: CASSLGNEKLFF. The CDR3 coding sequence is TGTGCCAGCAGCTTAGGGAACGAAAAACTGTTTTTT.

The chain uses TRBV5-6 and TRBJ2-7, with D maybe TRBD2 (6 bases). Trimming removed 4 bases from V and 3 bases from J, with 14 bases in between. The CDR3 is made up of 14 amino acids. Germline assignment: CDR1 SGHDT and CDR2 YYEEEE. CDR3 residues: CASSRDRGFYEQYF. In DNA form, the CDR3 reads TGTGCCAGCAGCCGGGACCGGGGGTTCTACGAGCAGTACTTC.

The chain links TRBV4-3 to TRBJ2-3; possibly TRBD2 for D (5 bases). Trimming stripped 0 bases from V and 2 bases from J, with 12 bases between. Looked up from germline, CDR1 is LGHNA and CDR2 is YSLEER. CDR3 length: 16 residues. The CDR3 loop is CASSQDRLISTDTQYF. The CDR3 coding sequence is TGCGCCAGCAGCCAAGATCGACTAATATCCACAGATACGCAGTATTTT.

The gene calls are TRBV27 and TRBJ2-4, with TRBD2 matching 11 bases. Trimming took 7 bases from V and 6 from J; bases not matched to a gene: 8. The germline V gene encodes CDR1 MNHEY and CDR2 SMNVEV (reference sequence). This CDR3 comprises 15 residues. The CDR3 nucleotides are TGTGCCAGCAAAGATAGCGGGAGGGCCGGAAACATTCAGTACTTC. This encodes CASKDSGRAGNIQYF.

V usage is TRBV20-1 and J usage is TRBJ2-5, with a possible D match to TRBD2 (6 bases). The V gene's germline CDR1 is DFQATT and CDR2 SNEGSKA (reference sequence). Trimming left V 7 bases short and J 4 bases short, with 10 bases between. This CDR3 contains 11 residues. This chain's CDR3 is CSGRAAETQYF. CDR3 DNA sequence: TGCAGTGGGAGGGCCGCAGAGACCCAGTACTTC.